This TCR beta chain was documented in a study of T cells expressing NK-cell markers. This CDR3 contains 16 residues. Germline V gene lookup returns CDR1 LGHNT and CDR2 FRNRAP. UMI-tagged 5'RACE template switching yielded the TCR beta cDNA. TCRdb reanalyzed the 5' RACE reads, giving one entry per CDR3 protein sequence and no DNA. In total, the table holds approximately 380,000 distinct CDR3 sequences. The material sequenced was blood T cells: a sorted CD56 or NKG2C T cell subset, CD4+ or CD8+ T cells, or bulk PBMC T cells (not recorded which). The chain has TRBV12-5 and TRBJ2-1; TCRdb's D call of TRBD1 is untestable without DNA. This clonotype originated in a man aged 18-70 years in good health. CDR3 in amino acids: CASGLGAGGVSNEQFF.